This TCR beta chain originates from a study of blood T cells in healthy people across ages. The V and J ends lost 0 bases and 3 bases respectively, with 15 bases between them. The CDR3 has 17 amino acids. Germline CDR1 reads MGHRA; CDR2 reads YSYEKL. The second PCR ran roughly 6 to 11 cycles with a sample-barcoded 5' primer and J-beta primers. Each cDNA was tagged by a template-switch adaptor containing 12 random nucleotides. MiXCR, applied by TCRdb to the 5' RACE reads, yields one record per CDR3 protein. The sample includes about 1.8 million distinct CDR3 sequences, 49% of them seen just once. What was sequenced was blood. The genes are TRBV4-1 and TRBJ1-5, with D uncertain. The TCR comes from a woman aged 40 to 50 in good health. In nucleotides, the CDR3 is TGCGCCAGCAGCCAAGAATCTCACAGTGTTACCAATCAGCCCCAGCATTTT. As protein: CASSQESHSVTNQPQHF.